This T cell receptor (beta chain) was recorded in a study of control samples from healthy donors and cancer patients. The CDR3 spans 14 residues. CDR1 SNHLY and CDR2 FYNNEI come from the germline V gene. V trimming: 8 bases; J trimming: 5 bases; junction bases outside the gene matches: 3. Assay: immunoSEQ multiplex PCR; the TCRdb copy retains only in-frame clones and omits some. The table has some 71,000 clones, approximately 90% seen once. The chain employs TRBV2 and TRBJ2-2; 12 nucleotides line up with TRBD1. The specimen was PBMCs. This clonotype was sampled from a woman aged 50 to 60 with colorectal cancer. The DNA of the CDR3 is TGTGCCAGCGGGGGACAGGGGGCGACCGGGGAGCTGTTTTTT. Residues: CASGGQGATGELFF.